The T cell receptor beta chain described here comes from a study of blood T cells in healthy people across ages. This clonotype was detected ten times or more. The CDR3 has 14 residues. Trimming took off 7 bases at V and 4 bases at J, with 11 bases between the two ends. The germline V gene encodes CDR1 MDHEN and CDR2 SYDVKM. Then a second PCR, running about 7 to 11 cycles, was carried out with a sample-barcoded 5' primer and a J-beta primer mix. MiXCR, applied by TCRdb to the 5' RACE reads, yields one record per CDR3 protein. The sample shows about 930,000 distinct CDR3 sequences, almost 30% of them seen only once. This sample also appeared in a second study, on T cells of mothers and their children.

Sequenced: blood. The chain has TRBV28 and TRBJ2-6; D gene ambiguous. This sequence was found in a woman in her 40s in good health. The chain's CDR3 is CASTQAEGANVLTF. The CDR3 DNA is TGTGCCAGCACTCAGGCGGAGGGGGCCAACGTCCTGACTTTC.